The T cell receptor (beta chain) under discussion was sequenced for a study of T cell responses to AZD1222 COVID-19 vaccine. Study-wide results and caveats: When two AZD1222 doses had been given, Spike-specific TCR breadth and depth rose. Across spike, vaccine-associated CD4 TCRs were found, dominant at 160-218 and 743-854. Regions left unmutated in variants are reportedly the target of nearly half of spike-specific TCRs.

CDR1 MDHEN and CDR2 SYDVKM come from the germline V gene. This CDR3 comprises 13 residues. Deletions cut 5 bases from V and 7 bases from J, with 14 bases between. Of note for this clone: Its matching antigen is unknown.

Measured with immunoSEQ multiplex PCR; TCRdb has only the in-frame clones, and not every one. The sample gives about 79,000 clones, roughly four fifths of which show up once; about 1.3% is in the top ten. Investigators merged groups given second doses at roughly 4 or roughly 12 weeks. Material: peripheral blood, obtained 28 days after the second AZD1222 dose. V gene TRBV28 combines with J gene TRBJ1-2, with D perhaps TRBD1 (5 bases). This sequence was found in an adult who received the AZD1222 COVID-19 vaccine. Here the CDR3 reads CASSLRGWGGYTF. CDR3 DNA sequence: TGTGCCAGCAGTCTACGGGGCTGGGGTGGCTACACCTTC.